This record concerns one TCR beta chain sequence. Its antigen is unknown. This sample was taken from a study of OX40 agonist ivuxolimab in advanced cancers. Study-level information: Patients were treated with ivuxolimab, an agonistic anti-OX40 (CD134) antibody. Study outcomes and limitations: More expanded clones were found, on average, in CD8+ than in CD4+ T cells.

This CDR3 has 14 residues. Germline CDR1 and CDR2: SQVTM and ANQGSEA. V was shortened by 4 bases and J by 4 bases, with 15 bases between the two germline ends. Assay used: immunoSEQ multiplex PCR; TCRdb lists only in-frame clones, some missing. The sample records about 82,000 clones, more than 85% being singletons. The chain uses TRBV29-1 and TRBJ2-3; D is possibly TRBD2 (7 bases). The specimen was CD4+ or CD8+ T cells sorted from blood, collected in a trial of the OX40 agonist ivuxolimab. The sequence was obtained from an adult with an advanced solid tumor such as melanoma, head and neck, liver or kidney cancer. The CDR3, as DNA: TGCAGCGTTGTCGGGGGGCTGTGGGCAGATACGCAGTATTTT. Its translation is CSVVGGLWADTQYF.